This record concerns one T cell receptor (beta chain) sequence. This sample stems from a study of blood T cell repertoires in COVID-19. Study details: Acute-phase and convalescent COVID-19 samples originated in the United States, Italy and Spain. In each case, the material was cDNA or gDNA derived from T cells, B-cell-depleted T cells, or PBMCs.

Germline assignment: CDR1 LNHDA and CDR2 SQIVND (reference sequence). V lost 6 bases and J 4 bases, leaving 13 bases between the germline ends. The CDR3 has 14 amino acids. In the source study's methods: Amplified reference gene primers provided the basis for estimating nucleated cell counts. This table comes from immunoSEQ multiplex PCR, and its TCRdb copy is limited to in-frame clones, with some not included. The V and J calls and clone size are taken from that table; D and trimming were inferred from the DNA. This sample has roughly 250,000 clones, with more than 75% found just once. V gene TRBV19 combines with J gene TRBJ1-5; D may be TRBD1 (6 bases). Specimen: peripheral blood. The source of this sequence is a woman in her thirties or forties who had recovered from COVID-19. CDR3 nucleotide sequence: TGTGCCAGTAGAGGGGGATGGGGGAATCAGCCCCAGCATTTT. Translated, it gives CASRGGWGNQPQHF. The full variable domain, rest sourced from reference TRBV19 and TRBJ1-5, is DGGITQSPKYLFRKEGQNVTLSCEQNLNHDAMYWYRQDPGQGLRLIYYSQIVNDFQKGDIAEGYSVSREKKESFPLTVTSAQKNPTAFYLCASRGGWGNQPQHFGDGTRLSIL.